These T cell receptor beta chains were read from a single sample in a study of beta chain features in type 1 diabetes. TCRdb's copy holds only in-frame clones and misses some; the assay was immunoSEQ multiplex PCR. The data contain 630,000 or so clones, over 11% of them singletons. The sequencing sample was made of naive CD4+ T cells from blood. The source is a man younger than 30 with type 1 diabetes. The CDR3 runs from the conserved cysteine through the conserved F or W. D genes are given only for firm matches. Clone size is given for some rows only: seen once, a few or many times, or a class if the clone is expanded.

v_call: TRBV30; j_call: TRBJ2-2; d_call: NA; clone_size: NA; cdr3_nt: TGTGCCTGGAGTGAGGACAGACACACCGGGGAGCTGTTTTTT; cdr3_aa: CAWSEDRHTGELFF
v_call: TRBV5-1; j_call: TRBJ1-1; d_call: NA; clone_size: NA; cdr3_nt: TGCGCCAGCAGCTTCAGGGACACGAACACTGAAGCTTTCTTT; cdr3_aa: CASSFRDTNTEAFF
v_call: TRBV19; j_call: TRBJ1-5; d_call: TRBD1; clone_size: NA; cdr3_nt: TGTGCCACGCGGGACAGGGGAAATCAGCCCCAGCATTTT; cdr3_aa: CATRDRGNQPQHF
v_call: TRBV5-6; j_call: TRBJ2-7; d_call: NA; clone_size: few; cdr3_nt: TGTGCCAGCAGCATCCTTCTAGAGTACGAGCAGTACTTC; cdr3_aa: CASSILLEYEQYF
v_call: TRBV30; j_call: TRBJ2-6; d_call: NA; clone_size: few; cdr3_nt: TGTGCCTGGACCAAAGGACAATCCTCTGGGGCCAACGTCCTGACTTTC; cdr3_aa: CAWTKGQSSGANVLTF
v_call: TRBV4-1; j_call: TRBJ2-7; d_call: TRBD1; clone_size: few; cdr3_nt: TGCGCCAGCAGCCAGAGGGGGCCAGGCGGCCCCTACGAGCAGTACTTC; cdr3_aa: CASSQRGPGGPYEQYF
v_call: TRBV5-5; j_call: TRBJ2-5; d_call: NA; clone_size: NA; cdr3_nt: TGTGCCAGCAGCGAGGACTTCCTGGCGGAGACCCAGTACTTC; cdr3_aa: CASSEDFLAETQYF
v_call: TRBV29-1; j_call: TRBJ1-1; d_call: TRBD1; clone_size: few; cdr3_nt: TGCAGCGTTTTGGACAGGACAAACACTGAAGCTTTCTTT; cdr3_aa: CSVLDRTNTEAFF
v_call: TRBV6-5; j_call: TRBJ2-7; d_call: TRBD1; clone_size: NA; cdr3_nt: TGTGCCAGCAGTTATTCCGGGACAGGGGTCGAAGAGCAGTACTTC; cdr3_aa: CASSYSGTGVEEQYF
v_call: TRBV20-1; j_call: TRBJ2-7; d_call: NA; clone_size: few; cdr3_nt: TGCAGTGCCAGCGGAAACTACGAGCAGTACTTC; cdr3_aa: CSASGNYEQYF
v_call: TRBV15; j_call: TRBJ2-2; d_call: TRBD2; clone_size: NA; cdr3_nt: TGTGCCACCTCCCTTGGGAGGGTTTACACCGGGGAGCTGTTTTTT; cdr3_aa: CATSLGRVYTGELFF
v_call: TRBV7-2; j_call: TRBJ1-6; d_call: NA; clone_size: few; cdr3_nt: TGTGCCAGCAGCTCCGTTGAGAAGTCACCCCTCCACTTT; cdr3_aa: CASSSVEKSPLHF
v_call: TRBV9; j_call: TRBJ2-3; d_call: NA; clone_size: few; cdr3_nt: TGTGCCAGTACCGTTGGGGGAAGCGCAGATACGCAGTATTTT; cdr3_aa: CASTVGGSADTQYF
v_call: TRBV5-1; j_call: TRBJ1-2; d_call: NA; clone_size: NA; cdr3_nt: TGCGCCAGCAGCCGGGAGGCCAGGGGAATGAACGGCTACACCTTC; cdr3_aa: CASSREARGMNGYTF
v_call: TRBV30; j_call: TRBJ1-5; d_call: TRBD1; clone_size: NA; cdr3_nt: TGTGCCTGGAGTTTCACACAGGGGTCTCAGCCCCAGCATTTT; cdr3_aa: CAWSFTQGSQPQHF
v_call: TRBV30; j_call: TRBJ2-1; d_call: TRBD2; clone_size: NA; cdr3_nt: TGTGCCTGGAGCGCGGGAGTGACAGTTAAACCAAGCCGGGGCAATGAGCAGTTCTTC; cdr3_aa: CAWSAGVTVKPSRGNEQFF
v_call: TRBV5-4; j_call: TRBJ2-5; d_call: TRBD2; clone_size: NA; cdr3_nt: TGTGCCAGCAGCTCGGCGGGGGGCAGGGAGACCCAGTACTTC; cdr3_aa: CASSSAGGRETQYF
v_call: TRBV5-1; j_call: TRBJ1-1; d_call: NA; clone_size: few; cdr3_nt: TGCGCCAGCAGTGAGACAGCCATGAACACTGAAGCTTTCTTT; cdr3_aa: CASSETAMNTEAFF
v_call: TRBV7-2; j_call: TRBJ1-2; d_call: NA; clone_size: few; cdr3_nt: TGTGCCAGCAGCTTAGGTTCGTCAGTCTATGGCTACACCTTC; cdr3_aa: CASSLGSSVYGYTF
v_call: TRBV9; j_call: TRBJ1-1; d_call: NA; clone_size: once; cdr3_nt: TGTGCCAGCAGCGTAGCAGAGAGAATGAACACTGAAGCTTTCTTT; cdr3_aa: CASSVAERMNTEAFF
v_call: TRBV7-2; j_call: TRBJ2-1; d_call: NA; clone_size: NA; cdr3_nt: TGTGCCAGCAGCTTACGGAGGGCCTCCTACAATGAGCAGTTCTTC; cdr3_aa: CASSLRRASYNEQFF
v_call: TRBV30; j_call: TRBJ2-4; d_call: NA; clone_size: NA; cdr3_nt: TGTGCCTGGAGTGCCGGGCAGGTAGCCAAAAACATTCAGTACTTC; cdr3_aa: CAWSAGQVAKNIQYF
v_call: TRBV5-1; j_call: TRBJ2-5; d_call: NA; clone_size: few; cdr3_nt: TGCGCCAGCAGCCGGCAGGGCGGGGCCCCGGAGACCCAGTACTTC; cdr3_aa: CASSRQGGAPETQYF
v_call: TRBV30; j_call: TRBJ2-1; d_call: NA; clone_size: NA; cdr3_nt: TGTGCCTGGAGCGGGAGATTCTACAATGAGCAGTTCTTC; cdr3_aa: CAWSGRFYNEQFF
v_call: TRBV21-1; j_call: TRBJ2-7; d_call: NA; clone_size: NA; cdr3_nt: TGTGCCAGCAGCACGCGAGACCCCCCGGCGTACTTC; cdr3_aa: CASSTRDPPAYF
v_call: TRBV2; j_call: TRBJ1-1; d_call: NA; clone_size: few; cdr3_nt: TGTGCCAGCAGTCCCCGGGCCATTAACACTGAAGCTTTCTTT; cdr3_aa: CASSPRAINTEAFF
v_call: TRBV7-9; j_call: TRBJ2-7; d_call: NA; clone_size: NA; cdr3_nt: TGTGCCAGCAGCTTTACAGCCTACGAGCAGTACTTC; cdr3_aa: CASSFTAYEQYF
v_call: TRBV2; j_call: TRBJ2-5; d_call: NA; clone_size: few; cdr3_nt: TGTGCCAGCAGTCCCTTACATAGCGGATCCCAAGAGACCCAGTACTTC; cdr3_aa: CASSPLHSGSQETQYF
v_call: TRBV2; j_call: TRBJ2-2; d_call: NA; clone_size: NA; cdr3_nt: TGTGCCAGCACGCTTGGGTTCGGGGAGCTGTTTTTT; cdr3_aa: CASTLGFGELFF
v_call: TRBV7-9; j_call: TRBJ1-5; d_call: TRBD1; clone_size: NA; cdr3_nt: TGTGCCAGCAGCTCGGGACAGAGTGACAATCAGCCCCAGCATTTT; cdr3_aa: CASSSGQSDNQPQHF
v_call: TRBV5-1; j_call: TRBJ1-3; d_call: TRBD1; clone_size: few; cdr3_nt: TGCGCCAGCAGCTTGATGCCTACAGGGGAGACTGGAAACACCATATATTTT; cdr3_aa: CASSLMPTGETGNTIYF
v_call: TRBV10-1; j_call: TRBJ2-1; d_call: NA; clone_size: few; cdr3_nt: TGCGCCAGCAGTGAAAGCGGTTATGAGCAGTTCTTC; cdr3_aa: CASSESGYEQFF
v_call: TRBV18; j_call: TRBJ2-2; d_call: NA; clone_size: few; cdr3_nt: TGTGCCAGCTCACCACTTGAGGAGGGACTCACCGGGGAGCTGTTTTTT; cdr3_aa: CASSPLEEGLTGELFF
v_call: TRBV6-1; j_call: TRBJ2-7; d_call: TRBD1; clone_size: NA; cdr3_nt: TGTGCCAGCAGTGGTCCGGGACAGGGGTCCTACGAGCAGTACTTC; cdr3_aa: CASSGPGQGSYEQYF
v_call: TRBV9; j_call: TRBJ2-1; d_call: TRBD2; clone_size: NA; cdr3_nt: TGTGCCAGCAGCGTAGCGGGAGGGGGAACCTACAATGAGCAGTTCTTC; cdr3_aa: CASSVAGGGTYNEQFF
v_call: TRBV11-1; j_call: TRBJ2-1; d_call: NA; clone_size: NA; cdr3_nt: TGTGCCAGCAGCCCCCCCATGAGCGGCTTCAATGAGCAGTTCTTC; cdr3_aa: CASSPPMSGFNEQFF
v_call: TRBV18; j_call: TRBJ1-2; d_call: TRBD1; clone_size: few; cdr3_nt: TGTGCCAGCTCCGGGACAGCGTATAACTATGGCTACACCTTC; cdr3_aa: CASSGTAYNYGYTF
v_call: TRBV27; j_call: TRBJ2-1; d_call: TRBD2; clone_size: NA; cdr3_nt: TGTGCCAGCAGTCTACGGACTAGCGGTCTCTACAATGAGCAGTTCTTC; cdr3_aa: CASSLRTSGLYNEQFF
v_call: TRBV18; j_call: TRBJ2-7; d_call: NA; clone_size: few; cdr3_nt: TGTGCCAGCTCGGCCGGACAAGCGAGCTCCTACGAGCAGTACTTC; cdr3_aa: CASSAGQASSYEQYF
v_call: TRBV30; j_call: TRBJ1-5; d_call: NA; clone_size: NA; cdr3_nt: TGTGCCTGGAGTGTCGGCCTCAATAGCAATCAGCCCCAGCATTTT; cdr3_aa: CAWSVGLNSNQPQHF
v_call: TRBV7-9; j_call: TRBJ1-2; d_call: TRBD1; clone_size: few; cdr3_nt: TGTGCCAGCAGCTACACAGGGGATGGCTACACCTTC; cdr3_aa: CASSYTGDGYTF
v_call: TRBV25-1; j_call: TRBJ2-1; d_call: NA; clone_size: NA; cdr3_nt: TGTGCCAGCACCCGGGTGGGGGCCCCTTGGGATGAGCAGTTCTTC; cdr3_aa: CASTRVGAPWDEQFF
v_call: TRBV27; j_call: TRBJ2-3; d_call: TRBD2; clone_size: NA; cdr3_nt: TGTGCCAGCTGTAGCGGGAGGAGAACAGATACGCAGTATTTT; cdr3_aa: CASCSGRRTDTQYF
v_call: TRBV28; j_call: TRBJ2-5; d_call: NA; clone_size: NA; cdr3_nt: TGTGCCAGCAGTTTATGGGGGCGCCAAGAGACCCAGTACTTC; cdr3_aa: CASSLWGRQETQYF
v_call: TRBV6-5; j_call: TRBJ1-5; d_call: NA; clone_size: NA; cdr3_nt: TGTGCCAGCAGTTCCAGGGAAAATCAGCCCCAGCATTTT; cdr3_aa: CASSSRENQPQHF
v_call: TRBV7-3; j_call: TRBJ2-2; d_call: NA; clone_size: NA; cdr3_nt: TGTGCCAGCAGCTCCCTCGGGCCTCAAAGGGAGCTGTTTTTT; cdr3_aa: CASSSLGPQRELFF
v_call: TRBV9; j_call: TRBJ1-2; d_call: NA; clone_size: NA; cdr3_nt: TGTGCCAGCAGCGTAGAAGGGGGCTACACCTTC; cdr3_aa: CASSVEGGYTF
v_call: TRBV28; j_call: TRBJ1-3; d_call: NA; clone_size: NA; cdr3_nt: TGTGCCAGCAGTACCCCAGGGCTTTCCTCTGGAAACACCATATATTTT; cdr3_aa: CASSTPGLSSGNTIYF
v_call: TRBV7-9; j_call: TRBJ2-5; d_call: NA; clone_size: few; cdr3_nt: TGTGCCACCTGGACAGCCGGTTGGGGGGAGACCCAGTACTTC; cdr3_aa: CATWTAGWGETQYF
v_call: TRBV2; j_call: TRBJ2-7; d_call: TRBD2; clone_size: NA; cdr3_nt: TGTGCCAGCAGTCCCTCGGGACTAGCGGGGAACTACGAGCAGTACTTC; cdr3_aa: CASSPSGLAGNYEQYF
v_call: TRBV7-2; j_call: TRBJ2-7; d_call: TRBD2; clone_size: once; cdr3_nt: TGTGCCAGCAGCGCGGGACTAGCAGCCTACGAGCAGTACTTC; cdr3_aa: CASSAGLAAYEQYF
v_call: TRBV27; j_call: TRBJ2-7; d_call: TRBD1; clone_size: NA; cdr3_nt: TGTGCCAGCAGGACAGGGGACCACGAGCAGTACTTC; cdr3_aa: CASRTGDHEQYF
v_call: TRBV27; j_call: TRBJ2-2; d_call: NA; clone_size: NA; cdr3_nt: TGTGCCAGCAGTGAGAGAACCGGGGAGCTGTTTTTT; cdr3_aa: CASSERTGELFF
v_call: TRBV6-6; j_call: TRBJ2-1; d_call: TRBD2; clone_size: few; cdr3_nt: TGTGCCAGCATCTCCCGGGAGGGGGGACATTACAATGAGCAGTTCTTC; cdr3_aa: CASISREGGHYNEQFF
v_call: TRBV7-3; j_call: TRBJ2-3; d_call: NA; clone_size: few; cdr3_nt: TGTGCCAGCAGCTATGATTTGGCAGATACGCAGTATTTT; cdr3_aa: CASSYDLADTQYF